This TCR beta chain comes out of a study of blood T cell repertoires in COVID-19. Overall study context: Whether acute or convalescent, the COVID-19 samples came from the United States, Italy and Spain. The analysed material was cDNA or gDNA that came from T cells, B-cell-depleted T cells, or PBMCs.

In the study's own analysis: It was from reference gene primer amplification that nucleated cell counts were estimated. Data came from immunoSEQ multiplex PCR; TCRdb stores just in-frame clones and leaves some out. V and J calls and clone size are as listed in that table; D and trimming were resolved from the DNA. The sample lists around 300,000 clones, 89% occurring once. Trimming removed 8 bases from V and 3 bases from J; junction bases left unmatched: 12. CDR3 size: 15 residues. Germline loops: CDR1 MNHEY, CDR2 SMNVEV (reference sequence). The sequence was obtained from a woman aged 40 to 55 who had recovered from COVID-19. V is TRBV27 and J is TRBJ2-7; TRBD2 aligns across 8 bases. Sequenced: peripheral blood. CDR3 DNA: TGTGCCAGCTCCTCAGAAAGCGGGAGCCGCTACGAGCAGTACTTC. It yields the protein CASSSESGSRYEQYF.